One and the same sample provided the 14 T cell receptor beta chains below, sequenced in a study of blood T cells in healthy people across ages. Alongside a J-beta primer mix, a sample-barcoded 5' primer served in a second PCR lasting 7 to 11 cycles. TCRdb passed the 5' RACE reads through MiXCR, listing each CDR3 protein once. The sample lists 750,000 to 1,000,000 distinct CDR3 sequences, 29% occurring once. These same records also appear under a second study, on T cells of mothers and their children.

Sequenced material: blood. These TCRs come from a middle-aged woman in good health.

The CDR3, as DNA: TGTGCCAGCAGACCGGGACAGCGAAGCTATGGCTACACCTTC. Protein product: CASRPGQRSYGYTF. This chain links TRBV6-5 with TRBJ1-2, with 7 bases matching TRBD1. The CDR3 runs 14 residues. Losses at the gene ends were 6 bases for V and 4 bases for J; bases not matched to a gene: 8. Germline V lookup: CDR1 MNHEY, CDR2 SVGAGI.

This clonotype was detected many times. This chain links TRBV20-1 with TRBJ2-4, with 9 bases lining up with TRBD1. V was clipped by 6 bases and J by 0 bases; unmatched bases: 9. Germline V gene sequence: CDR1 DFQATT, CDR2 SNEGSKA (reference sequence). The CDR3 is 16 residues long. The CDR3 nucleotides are TGCAGTGCAATAAACCCGGGACAGGGAGCCAAAAACATTCAGTACTTC. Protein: CSAINPGQGAKNIQYF.

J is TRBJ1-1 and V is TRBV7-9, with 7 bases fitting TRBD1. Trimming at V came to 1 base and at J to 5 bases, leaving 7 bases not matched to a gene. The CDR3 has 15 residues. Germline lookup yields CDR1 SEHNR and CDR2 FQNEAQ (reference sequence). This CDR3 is CASSLVAGGWTEAFF. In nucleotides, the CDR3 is TGTGCCAGCAGCTTAGTTGCAGGGGGTTGGACTGAAGCTTTCTTT.

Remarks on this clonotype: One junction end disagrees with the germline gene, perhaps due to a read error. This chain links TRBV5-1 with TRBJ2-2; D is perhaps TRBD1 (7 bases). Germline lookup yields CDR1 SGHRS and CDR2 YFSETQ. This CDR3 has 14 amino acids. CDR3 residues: CASSAGQHTGKLFF. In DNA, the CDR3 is TGCGCCAGCAGCGCGGGACAGCACACCGGGAAGCTGTTTTTT.

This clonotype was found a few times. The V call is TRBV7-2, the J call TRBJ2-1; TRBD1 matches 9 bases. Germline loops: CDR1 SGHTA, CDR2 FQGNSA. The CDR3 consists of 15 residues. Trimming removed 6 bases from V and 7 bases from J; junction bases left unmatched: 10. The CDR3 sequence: CASSGDRETWNEQFF. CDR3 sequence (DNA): TGTGCCAGCAGTGGGGACAGGGAGACGTGGAATGAGCAGTTCTTC.

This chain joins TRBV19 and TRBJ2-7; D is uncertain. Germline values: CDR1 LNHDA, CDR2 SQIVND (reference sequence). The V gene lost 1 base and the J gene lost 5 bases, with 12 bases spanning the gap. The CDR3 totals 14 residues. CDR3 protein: CASSIGVGRDEQYF. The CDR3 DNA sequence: TGTGCCAGTAGTATAGGTGTCGGACGAGACGAGCAGTACTTC.

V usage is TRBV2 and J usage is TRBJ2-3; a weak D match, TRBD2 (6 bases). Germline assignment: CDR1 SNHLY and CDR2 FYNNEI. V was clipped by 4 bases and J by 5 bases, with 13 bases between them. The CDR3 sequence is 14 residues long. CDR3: CASSVGRRGDTQYF. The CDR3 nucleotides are TGTGCCAGCAGTGTCGGCAGGCGGGGAGATACGCAGTATTTT.

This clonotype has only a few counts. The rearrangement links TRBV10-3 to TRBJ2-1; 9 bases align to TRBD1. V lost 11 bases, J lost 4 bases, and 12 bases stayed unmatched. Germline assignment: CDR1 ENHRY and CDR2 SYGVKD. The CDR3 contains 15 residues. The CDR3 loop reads CAAGLPGQGYNEQFF. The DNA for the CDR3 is TGTGCCGCCGGTTTACCGGGACAGGGATACAATGAGCAGTTCTTC.

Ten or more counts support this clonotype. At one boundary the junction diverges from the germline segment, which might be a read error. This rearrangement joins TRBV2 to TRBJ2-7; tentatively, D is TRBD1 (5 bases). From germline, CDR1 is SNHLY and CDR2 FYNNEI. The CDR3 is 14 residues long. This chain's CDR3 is CASSEDTPTYEQYF. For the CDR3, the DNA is TGTGCCAGCAGTGAGGACACTCCAACCTACGAACAGTACTTC.

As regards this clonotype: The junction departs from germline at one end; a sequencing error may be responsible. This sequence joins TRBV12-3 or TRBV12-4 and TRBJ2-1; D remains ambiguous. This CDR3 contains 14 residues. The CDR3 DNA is TGTGCCAGCAGAAGGATCAGCTCCTGCAATGAGCAGTTCTTC. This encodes CASRRISSCNEQFF.

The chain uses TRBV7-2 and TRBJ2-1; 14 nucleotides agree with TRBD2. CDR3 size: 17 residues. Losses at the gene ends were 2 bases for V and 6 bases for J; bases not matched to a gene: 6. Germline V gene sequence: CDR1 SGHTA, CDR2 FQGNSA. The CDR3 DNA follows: TGTGCCAGCAGCTTATGGGGACTAGCGGGGGACCTCAATGAGCAGTTCTTC. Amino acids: CASSLWGLAGDLNEQFF.

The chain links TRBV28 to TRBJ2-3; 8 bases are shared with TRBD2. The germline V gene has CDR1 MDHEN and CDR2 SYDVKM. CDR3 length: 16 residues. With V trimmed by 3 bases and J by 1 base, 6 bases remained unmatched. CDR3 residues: CASSLGTTSGTDTQYF. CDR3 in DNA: TGTGCCAGCAGTTTGGGTACGACTAGCGGCACAGATACGCAGTATTTT.

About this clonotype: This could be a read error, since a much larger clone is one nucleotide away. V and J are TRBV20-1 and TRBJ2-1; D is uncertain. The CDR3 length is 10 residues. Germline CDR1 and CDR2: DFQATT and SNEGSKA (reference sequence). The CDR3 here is CIVLADEQFF. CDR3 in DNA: TGCATTGTCTTAGCAGATGAGCAGTTCTTC.

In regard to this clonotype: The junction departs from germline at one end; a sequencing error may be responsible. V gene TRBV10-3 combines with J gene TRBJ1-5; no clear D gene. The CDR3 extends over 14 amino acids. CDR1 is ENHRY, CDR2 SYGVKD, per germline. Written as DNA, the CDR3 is TGTGGCATCAGCAAGGAATTGAACAATCAGCCCCAGCATTTT. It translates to CGISKELNNQPQHF.